Following are 9 T cell receptor beta chains from one sample sequenced in a study of blood T cell repertoires in COVID-19. Repertoires were generated with immunoSEQ multiplex PCR, while TCRdb's copy carries only in-frame clones and drops some. There are around 100,000 clones in the sample; roughly 80% occur only once, and less than 6% lies in the top ten. Sequenced material: peripheral blood. These TCRs come from a man older than 75 with COVID-19, enrolled during active disease.

This clone was counted between two and nine times. The chain has TRBV14 and TRBJ2-1; D is unresolved. The ends were cut back, 0 bases at V and 7 bases at J, with 10 bases in the middle. CDR1 and CDR2 (germline): SGHDN, FVKESK. This CDR3 contains 14 residues. CDR3: CASSQDGALNEQFF. As DNA, the CDR3 is TGTGCCAGCAGCCAAGACGGAGCGTTGAATGAGCAGTTCTTC.

The chain recombines TRBV10-1 with TRBJ2-5; possibly TRBD2 for D (5 bases). The CDR3 is made up of 15 amino acids. Germline V lookup: CDR1 WNHNN, CDR2 SYGVQD (reference sequence). The germline V and J ends were trimmed by 3 bases and 5 bases, with 16 bases remaining between them. DNA of the CDR3: TGCGCCAGCAGTGATAGCCCGGGAAGGTTGGAGACCCAGTACTTC. Residues: CASSDSPGRLETQYF.

The chain is built from TRBV29-1 and TRBJ2-3, with a weak D call TRBD2 (6 bases). The CDR3 spans 13 residues. The V gene's germline CDR1 is SQVTM and CDR2 ANQGSEA. V lost 2 bases to trimming and J lost 4 bases, with 10 bases between them. CDR3 sequence reads: CSVESTGADTQYF. The CDR3 DNA sequence: TGCAGCGTTGAATCGACGGGGGCAGATACGCAGTATTTT.

The rearrangement joins TRBV19 to TRBJ2-7; 9 positions match TRBD2. CDR1 LNHDA and CDR2 SQIVND come from the germline V gene (reference sequence). This CDR3 region has 15 residues. With V trimmed by 4 bases and J by 4 bases, 8 bases remained unmatched. In DNA, the CDR3 is TGTGCCAGTAGTAACCTACTAGCGGGTGAATACGAGCAGTACTTC. It translates to CASSNLLAGEYEQYF.

This chain uses TRBV28 with TRBJ1-4; TRBD1 agrees at 7 bases. V gave up 6 bases and J gave up 0 bases; unmatched junction bases: 4. The CDR3 length is 15 residues. Germline lookup yields CDR1 MDHEN and CDR2 SYDVKM. The CDR3 nucleotides read TGTGCCAGCAGCAAGACAGGGTCAACTAATGAAAAACTGTTTTTT. It specifies CASSKTGSTNEKLFF.

The gene calls are TRBV29-1 and TRBJ2-5; perhaps TRBD2 as D (5 bases). The germline V gene encodes CDR1 SQVTM and CDR2 ANQGSEA. Between the trimmed V and J ends, which lost 4 bases and 0 bases, there was a span of 12 bases. This CDR3 contains 14 residues. The CDR3 here is CSVVEEAYQETQYF. For the CDR3, the DNA is TGCAGCGTTGTGGAGGAAGCCTACCAAGAGACCCAGTACTTC.

The rearrangement joins TRBV11-2 to TRBJ1-4, with TRBD1 matching 7 bases. The CDR3 totals 15 residues. CDR1 is SGHAT, CDR2 FQNNGV, per germline. J was trimmed by 7 bases and V by 5 bases; bases with no gene match: 10. The CDR3 sequence: CASSTNRGPFEKLFF. CDR3 nucleotides: TGTGCCAGCAGCACCAACAGGGGACCTTTTGAAAAACTGTTTTTT. Using reference TRBV11-2 and TRBJ1-4 for the parts outside the CDR3, the full variable domain is EAGVAQSPRYKIIEKRQSVAFWCNPISGHATLYWYQQILGQGPKLLIQFQNNGVVDDSQLPKDRFSAERLKGVDSTLKIQPAKLEDSAVYLCASSTNRGPFEKLFFGSGTQLSVL.

The chain combines TRBV19 with TRBJ2-2, with TRBD1 matching over 9 bases. Germline loops: CDR1 LNHDA, CDR2 SQIVND (reference sequence). The ends lost 3 bases at V and 1 base at J; junction bases unmatched: 3. The CDR3 has 16 residues. The CDR3 here is CASSIRDRVNTGELFF. CDR3 nucleotides: TGTGCCAGTAGTATTCGGGACAGGGTGAACACCGGGGAGCTGTTTTTT. Full variable domain (remainder filled in from reference TRBV19 and TRBJ2-2): DGGITQSPKYLFRKEGQNVTLSCEQNLNHDAMYWYRQDPGQGLRLIYYSQIVNDFQKGDIAEGYSVSREKKESFPLTVTSAQKNPTAFYLCASSIRDRVNTGELFFGEGSRLTVL.

The V gene is TRBV5-4, the J gene TRBJ1-2; 12 bases agree with TRBD1. V dropped 0 bases and J dropped 8; count of bases not matched to a gene: 5. The CDR3 is made up of 15 amino acids. The germline gives CDR1 SGHNT, CDR2 YYREEE (reference sequence). In nucleotides, the CDR3 is TGTGCCAGCAGCTTGGCCGGGACAGGGGGCTTCGGCTACACCTTC. Protein product: CASSLAGTGGFGYTF.